This TCR beta chain was captured in a study of identical twins. Each CDR3 protein gets one entry after TCRdb re-called the 5' RACE reads with MiXCR. The data hold 640,000 or so distinct CDR3 sequences, with around 6.1% observed a single time. This clonotype was observed at least ten times. Its specificity is unknown. The CDR3 has 15 residues. Trimming took 0 bases from V and 4 from J; bases not matched to a gene: 6. Per the germline V gene, CDR1 is SGHRS and CDR2 is YFSETQ. Study outcomes and limitations: Fewer insertions characterized abundant cord blood beta clonotypes, whereas memory repertoires showed none.

Sequenced input: naive T cells sorted from blood. This receptor was taken from a man aged 18 to 35 in good health. The J gene is TRBJ2-5, the V gene TRBV5-1; 7 bases match TRBD2. CDR3 region: CASSLDTSVGETQYF. The CDR3 DNA is TGCGCCAGCAGCTTGGATACTAGCGTGGGAGAGACCCAGTACTTC.